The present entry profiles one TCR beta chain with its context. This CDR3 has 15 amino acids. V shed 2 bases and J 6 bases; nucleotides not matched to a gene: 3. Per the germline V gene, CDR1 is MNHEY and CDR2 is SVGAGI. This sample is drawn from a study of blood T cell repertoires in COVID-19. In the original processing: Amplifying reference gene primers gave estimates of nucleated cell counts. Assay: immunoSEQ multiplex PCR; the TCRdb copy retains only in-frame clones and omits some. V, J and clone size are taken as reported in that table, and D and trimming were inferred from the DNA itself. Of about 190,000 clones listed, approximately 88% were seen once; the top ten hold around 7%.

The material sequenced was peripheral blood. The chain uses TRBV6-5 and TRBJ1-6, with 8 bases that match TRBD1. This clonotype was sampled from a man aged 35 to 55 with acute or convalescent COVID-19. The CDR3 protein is CASSYGDRRNSPLHF. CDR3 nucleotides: TGTGCCAGCAGTTACGGGGACAGGCGTAATTCACCCCTCCACTTT.